The 7 T cell receptor beta chains presented below share a single source sample, sequenced in a study of T cell responses to AZD1222 COVID-19 vaccine. Repertoires were generated with immunoSEQ multiplex PCR, while TCRdb's copy carries only in-frame clones and drops some. The data contain roughly 100,000 clones, 90% of them singletons. This specimen was peripheral blood, taken on day 0 of AZD1222 vaccination. Every receptor here comes from an adult in good health.

This clone was seen many times. J is TRBJ2-5 and V is TRBV6-2 or TRBV6-3; D may be TRBD1 (6 bases). V was pared by 2 bases and J by 1 base, with 11 bases between. Per the germline V gene, CDR1 is MNHEY and CDR2 is SVGEGT. The CDR3 is 15 residues long. The CDR3 DNA follows: TGTGCCAGCAGTTACGATAAAGGGGGCCAAGAGACCCAGTACTTC. Translating it yields CASSYDKGGQETQYF.

The table lists this clone with a count of one. The CDR3: CASSLQGFANTGELFF. The DNA of the CDR3 is TGTGCCAGCAGCCTACAGGGGTTCGCGAACACCGGGGAGCTGTTTTTT. V usage is TRBV6-2 or TRBV6-3 and J usage is TRBJ2-2, with TRBD1 matching over 7 bases. V was pared by 6 bases and J by 0 bases, with 7 bases of the junction left unmatched. From germline, CDR1 is MNHEY and CDR2 SVGEGT. The length of the CDR3 is 16 residues.

J is TRBJ1-1 and V is TRBV11-2; 9 bases fit TRBD1. Losses at the gene ends were 5 bases for V and 8 bases for J; bases not matched to a gene: 6. Germline V gene lookup returns CDR1 SGHAT and CDR2 FQNNGV. This CDR3 spans 13 amino acids. CDR3 DNA sequence: TGTGCCAGCAGCACGGACAGGGGTGGAGAAGCTTTCTTT. Protein sequence: CASSTDRGGEAFF. Based on the CDR3 plus reference TRBV11-2 and TRBJ1-1, the full variable domain is EAGVAQSPRYKIIEKRQSVAFWCNPISGHATLYWYQQILGQGPKLLIQFQNNGVVDDSQLPKDRFSAERLKGVDSTLKIQPAKLEDSAVYLCASSTDRGGEAFFGQGTRLTVV.

The chain links TRBV19 to TRBJ2-7; D perhaps matches TRBD2 (5 bases). The CDR3 runs to 14 residues. Germline V gene sequence: CDR1 LNHDA, CDR2 SQIVND (reference sequence). V lost 4 bases and J lost 0, with 10 bases in between. CDR3 region: CASSTGRLSYEQYF. CDR3 sequence (DNA): TGTGCCAGTAGTACGGGGAGACTCTCCTACGAGCAGTACTTC.

The rearrangement joins TRBV19 to TRBJ2-5, with TRBD1 matching 8 bases. The V segment lost 8 bases and the J segment 5 bases; nucleotides outside the gene matches: 7. This CDR3 comprises 13 residues. Germline CDR1 and CDR2: LNHDA and SQIVND (reference sequence). The CDR3 reads CASGDRLEETQYF. Written as DNA, the CDR3 is TGTGCCAGTGGGGACAGGCTAGAGGAGACCCAGTACTTC.

V is TRBV19 and J is TRBJ2-3; TRBD1 agrees at 9 bases. Looked up from germline, CDR1 is LNHDA and CDR2 is SQIVND (reference sequence). The CDR3 runs to 13 residues. Trimming removed 6 bases from V and 3 bases from J; junction bases left unmatched: 1. The CDR3 DNA is TGTGCCAGTAGCGACAGGGGGACAGATACGCAGTATTTT. Translation gives CASSDRGTDTQYF.

The chain combines TRBV24-1 with TRBJ1-2; the D gene is possibly TRBD1 (5 bases). The CDR3 sequence is 14 residues long. The germline gives CDR1 KGHDR, CDR2 SFDVKD. V lost 10 bases to trimming and J lost 4 bases, with 18 bases between them. The CDR3 nucleotides are TGTGCCACTAGTAGACAGTCGGAGGGCTATGGCTACACCTTC. Translation gives CATSRQSEGYGYTF.